The 22 T cell receptor beta chains in this list originate from one sample, sequenced in a study of T cells in narcolepsy. Assay: immunoSEQ multiplex PCR; the TCRdb copy retains only in-frame clones and omits some. The repertoire consists of tens of thousands of clones, with 70% to 90% occurring once and the leading ten covering 10%. The specimen sequenced was memory (CD45RA-) CD4+ T cells from blood. These receptors all stem from a human donor in good health.

The chain recombines TRBV10-2 with TRBJ2-2; D call uncertain. Germline V gene lookup returns CDR1 WSHSY and CDR2 SAAADI. The CDR3 length is 14 residues. V was cut by 6 bases and J by 0 bases, with 8 bases left in between. CDR3 protein: CASRLTSNTGELFF. CDR3 sequence (DNA): TGCGCCAGCAGACTAACCTCGAACACCGGGGAGCTGTTTTTT.

Note on this clone: The same CDR3 also results from other DNA sequences found in this sample. CDR3 sequence (DNA): TGTGCCAGCAGCCCCGACAGGATCGGCTACACCTTC. Translated, it gives CASSPDRIGYTF. V is TRBV7-2 and J is TRBJ1-2; maybe TRBD1 (6 bases). Trimming took off 5 bases at V and 8 bases at J, with 12 bases between the two ends. Per the germline V gene, CDR1 is SGHTA and CDR2 is FQGNSA. The CDR3 spans 12 residues.

In this sample, this clone turned up a few times. CDR3 sequence: CASSPRGAQLAKNIQYF. The CDR3 DNA reads TGTGCCAGCAGCCCCCGGGGGGCACAACTAGCCAAAAACATTCAGTACTTC. The chain employs TRBV7-9 and TRBJ2-4; a possible D gene is TRBD2 (7 bases). This CDR3 has 17 amino acids. Germline CDR1 and CDR2: SEHNR and FQNEAQ (reference sequence). V dropped 5 bases and J dropped 0 bases, with 17 bases sitting between them.

The rearrangement uses TRBV5-5 and TRBJ1-2; possibly TRBD1 for D (5 bases). Germline values: CDR1 SGHKS, CDR2 YYEKEE (reference sequence). Between the trimmed V and J ends, which lost 0 bases and 4 bases, there was a span of 13 bases. This CDR3 has 15 amino acids. CDR3 DNA: TGTGCCAGCAGCTTGGATCAGGGAGTTCTCTATGGCTACACCTTC. It is translated as CASSLDQGVLYGYTF.

The chain joins TRBV19 to TRBJ2-2; D remains unclear. This CDR3 has 12 amino acids. Germline lookup yields CDR1 LNHDA and CDR2 SQIVND (reference sequence). V lost 6 bases and J lost 3, with 5 bases in between. Here the CDR3 reads CASRADTGELFF. In nucleotides, the CDR3 is TGTGCCAGTAGGGCCGACACCGGGGAGCTGTTTTTT.

Here the CDR3 reads CAWSVPDVPREQYF. In DNA form, the CDR3 reads TGTGCCTGGAGTGTGCCCGATGTGCCGCGCGAGCAGTACTTC. This sequence joins TRBV30 and TRBJ2-7; D remains unclear. CDR3 size: 14 residues. Germline assignment: CDR1 GTSNPN and CDR2 SVGIG (reference sequence). V shed 0 bases and J shed 6 bases, with 15 bases lying between them.

The chain couples TRBV6-5 to TRBJ1-1, with 8 bases matching TRBD1. CDR3 length equals 12 residues. Losses at the gene ends were 5 bases for V and 10 bases for J; bases not matched to a gene: 6. From germline, CDR1 is MNHEY and CDR2 SVGAGI. CDR3 bases: TGTGCCAGCAGTGAACGGACAGGGAGAGCTTTCTTT. Its protein is CASSERTGRAFF.

The genes are TRBV5-8 and TRBJ2-3, with 8 bases fitting TRBD2. The CDR3 length is 17 residues. V shed 0 bases, J shed 2 bases, and the junction held 8 bases outside the gene matches. CDR1 SGHTS and CDR2 YDEGEE come from the germline V gene. The CDR3 here is CASSLALAARNTDTQYF. The CDR3 DNA reads TGTGCCAGCAGCTTGGCACTAGCGGCACGAAACACAGATACGCAGTATTTT.

Only a few counts were recorded for this clone. The CDR3 DNA reads TGTGCCAGCGGGTACAGGGGGACTGAAGCTTTCTTT. It codes for CASGYRGTEAFF. The V and J genes are TRBV6-5 and TRBJ1-1, with 8 bases fitting TRBD1. Germline CDR1 and CDR2: MNHEY and SVGAGI. The CDR3 has 12 residues. V was pared by 8 bases and J by 5 bases, with 4 bases of the junction left unmatched.

This chain connects TRBV7-2 to TRBJ2-3, with 14 bases matching TRBD2. CDR1 is SGHTA, CDR2 FQGNSA, per germline. With V trimmed by 3 bases and J by 4 bases, 0 bases remained unmatched. The CDR3 is 15 amino acids. The CDR3 is CASSLTSGRADTQYF. CDR3 sequence (DNA): TGTGCCAGCAGCTTGACTAGCGGGAGGGCAGATACGCAGTATTTT.

The chain uses TRBV27 and TRBJ1-5, with D maybe TRBD1 (5 bases). The CDR3 has 14 amino acids. Germline loops: CDR1 MNHEY, CDR2 SMNVEV (reference sequence). Trimming pared 6 bases from V and 2 bases from J, leaving 11 bases between. The CDR3 nucleotides are TGTGCCAGCAGGCAAGGGGTACGCAATCAGCCCCAGCATTTT. It translates to CASRQGVRNQPQHF.

Concerning this clone itself: Other DNA sequences in the sample encode the same CDR3. The chain is built from TRBV28 and TRBJ2-1; 11 nucleotides line up with TRBD2. In germline, CDR1 is MDHEN, CDR2 SYDVKM. The CDR3 runs 13 residues. This CDR3 reads CALRSGTSGLQFF. The CDR3 bases are TGTGCTCTCAGATCAGGGACTAGCGGTCTGCAGTTCTTC.

The rearrangement links TRBV7-6 to TRBJ2-3; D remains unclear. The CDR3 is 15 residues long. Trimming pared 1 base from V and 3 bases from J, leaving 11 bases between. In germline, CDR1 is SGHVS, CDR2 FNYEAQ. The DNA of the CDR3 is TGTGCCAGCAGCTTAGGAACAGCAGGAACAGATACGCAGTATTTT. Its protein product is CASSLGTAGTDTQYF.

The rearrangement uses TRBV5-1 and TRBJ2-5, with 8 bases matching TRBD2. The J call may be in error: the DNA end matches TRBJ2-7 better. This CDR3 is 18 amino acids long. CDR1 is SGHRS, CDR2 YFSETQ, per germline. This CDR3 is CASSSHHGGGPSSYEQYF. The DNA of the CDR3 is TGCGCCAGCAGCTCTCACCACGGGGGGGGCCCCAGCTCCTACGAGCAGTACTTC.

V and J are TRBV28 and TRBJ1-5; D is uncertain. The CDR3 totals 15 residues. The germline V and J ends were trimmed by 8 bases and 3 bases, with 17 bases remaining between them. Per the germline V gene, CDR1 is MDHEN and CDR2 is SYDVKM. The CDR3 nucleotides read TGTGCCAGCCGTAAGAGGGAGTTATACAATCAGCCCCAGCATTTT. This codes for CASRKRELYNQPQHF.

This chain links TRBV14 with TRBJ2-7; maybe TRBD1 (6 bases). The V end lost 4 bases, the J end lost 2 bases, and 15 bases lay between the germline ends. Germline CDR1 and CDR2: SGHDN and FVKESK. The CDR3 spans 15 residues. CDR3 coding DNA: TGTGCCAGCAGCCCGCGACAGGTGCAGACCTACGAGCAGTACTTC. Its translation is CASSPRQVQTYEQYF.

This chain uses TRBV27 with TRBJ2-3; D remains ambiguous. Germline CDR1 is MNHEY and CDR2 is SMNVEV (reference sequence). The CDR3 has 11 amino acids. V lost 4 bases and J lost 7, with 6 bases in between. The CDR3 coding sequence is TGTGCCAGCAGTTCCTCACATACGCAGTATTTT. Its translation: CASSSSHTQYF.

This sequence joins TRBV30 and TRBJ2-2, with 8 bases aligning to TRBD1. The CDR3 contains 14 residues. The germline V gene encodes CDR1 GTSNPN and CDR2 SVGIG (reference sequence). The ends lost 4 bases at V and 0 bases at J; junction bases unmatched: 1. DNA for the CDR3: TGTGCCTGGAACAGGGGGGCGAACACCGGGGAGCTGTTTTTT. The encoded protein is CAWNRGANTGELFF.

The V gene is TRBV11-2, the J gene TRBJ2-7; D could derive from TRBD1 or TRBD2 (6 bases each). The germline V and J ends were trimmed by 0 bases and 6 bases, with 12 bases remaining between them. Germline CDR1 is SGHAT and CDR2 is FQNNGV. This CDR3 region has 14 residues. In nucleotides, the CDR3 is TGTGCCAGCAGCTTAGACCCGGGGGCAGGCGAGCAGTACTTC. Residues: CASSLDPGAGEQYF.

The rearrangement links TRBV10-3 to TRBJ2-1; TRBD2 agrees at 14 bases. Looked up from germline, CDR1 is ENHRY and CDR2 is SYGVKD. With V trimmed by 2 bases and J by 7 bases, 10 bases remained unmatched. This CDR3 region has 18 residues. This CDR3 reads CAISEPARLAGGENEQFF. CDR3 bases: TGTGCCATCAGTGAGCCGGCCCGACTAGCGGGAGGGGAAAATGAGCAGTTCTTC.

This clone was found once. V is TRBV5-1 and J is TRBJ2-7; D is undetermined. Germline CDR1 reads SGHRS; CDR2 reads YFSETQ. The CDR3 is 13 residues long. The V end lost 3 bases, the J end lost 2 bases, and 9 bases lay between the germline ends. CDR3 DNA sequence: TGCGCCAGCAGCTCCCTAGGGCCCTACGAGCAGTACTTC. As protein: CASSSLGPYEQYF.

The chain is built from TRBV6-6 and TRBJ1-5; the D is unclear. The CDR3 loop spans 15 amino acids. In germline, CDR1 is MNHNY, CDR2 SVGAGI (reference sequence). Trimming left V 4 bases short and J 5 bases short, with 15 bases between. The CDR3 DNA is TGTGCCAGCAGTTTTGAGATGGGTGGGCATCAGCCCCAGCATTTT. It specifies CASSFEMGGHQPQHF.